Listed here are 9 T cell receptor beta chains from one sample, sequenced in a study of blood T cell repertoires in COVID-19. Generated by immunoSEQ multiplex PCR, the TCRdb table keeps only in-frame clones and is missing some. This table has about 69,000 clones, around 85% appearing once. The material sequenced was peripheral blood. The receptor set was obtained from a man between 35 and 55 years old with COVID-19, enrolled during active disease.

This clone appeared once. The chain uses TRBV5-5 and TRBJ1-6, with TRBD1 matching over 8 bases. CDR1 is SGHKS, CDR2 YYEKEE, per germline (reference sequence). This CDR3 has 15 amino acids. Trimming removed 4 bases from V and 8 bases from J; junction bases left unmatched: 8. CDR3 in amino acids: CASSAGDRWDSPLHF. The CDR3 nucleotides are TGTGCCAGCAGCGCAGGGGACAGGTGGGATTCACCCCTCCACTTT.

This chain joins TRBV10-3 and TRBJ2-1, with TRBD2 matching over 11 bases. The junction had 18 bases not matched to a gene; V was cut back by 0 bases and J by 11 bases. Germline assignment: CDR1 ENHRY and CDR2 SYGVKD. The CDR3 runs 19 residues. CDR3 region: CAISESRGRGSGGGEKQFF. In nucleotides, the CDR3 is TGTGCCATCAGTGAGTCGAGAGGTCGGGGTAGCGGGGGGGGTGAGAAGCAGTTCTTC.

V gene TRBV5-5 combines with J gene TRBJ2-7; 7 bases are shared with TRBD1. Germline V gives CDR1 SGHKS, CDR2 YYEKEE (reference sequence). The CDR3 is 14 residues long. V lost 0 bases and J lost 4; bases outside the gene matches: 4. CDR3: CASSLVGQDYEQYF. CDR3 nucleotide sequence: TGTGCCAGCAGCTTGGTAGGACAGGATTACGAGCAGTACTTC.

The chain joins TRBV30 to TRBJ2-2; possible D gene TRBD2, 7 bases. Per the germline V gene, CDR1 is GTSNPN and CDR2 is SVGIG (reference sequence). Trimming left V 0 bases short and J 5 bases short, with 19 bases between. The CDR3 runs to 17 residues. The DNA of the CDR3 is TGTGCCTGGAGTGTAAGTTACCGGGGGGCCGGAACCGGGGAGCTGTTTTTT. Its protein is CAWSVSYRGAGTGELFF.

The table lists this clone with a count of one. The chain links TRBV6-5 to TRBJ1-1; D ambiguous. Trimming shortened V by 7 bases and J by 2 bases, and 11 bases separated the two germline ends. CDR1 MNHEY and CDR2 SVGAGI come from the germline V gene. This CDR3 has 13 amino acids. CDR3 nucleotides: TGTGCCAGCACGCCGAGAGCCAACACTGAAGCTTTCTTT. Translated: CASTPRANTEAFF.

This clone was observed a few times. The chain has TRBV19 and TRBJ1-6; the D gene is possibly TRBD1 (6 bases). Germline CDR1 reads LNHDA; CDR2 reads SQIVND (reference sequence). This CDR3 spans 12 amino acids. Trimming removed 9 bases from V and 4 bases from J, with 7 bases in between. Here the CDR3 reads CASGQYNSPLHF. The CDR3 DNA reads as TGTGCCAGCGGACAGTATAATTCACCCCTCCACTTT.

The chain links TRBV4-1 to TRBJ2-1, with 11 bases identical to TRBD2. CDR1 is MGHRA, CDR2 YSYEKL, per germline. The CDR3 covers 16 residues. The V gene end was trimmed by 2 bases and the J gene end by 2 bases; junction bases not matched to a gene: 2. The CDR3 protein is CASSQNSGGAYNEQFF. Written as DNA, the CDR3 is TGCGCCAGCAGCCAAAATAGCGGGGGGGCCTACAATGAGCAGTTCTTC.

This chain connects TRBV11-2 to TRBJ2-4; a weak D match, TRBD2 (5 bases). V lost 5 bases to trimming and J lost 6 bases, with 17 bases between them. The CDR3 runs to 15 residues. The germline gives CDR1 SGHAT, CDR2 FQNNGV. The CDR3 sequence is CASSPGERMRNIQYF. In DNA form, the CDR3 reads TGTGCCAGCAGCCCCGGGGAGCGGATGAGAAACATTCAGTACTTC.

Only a few counts were recorded for this clone. The chain carries TRBV24-1 and TRBJ1-1, with 10 bases lining up with TRBD1. Losses at the gene ends were 5 bases for V and 14 bases for J; bases not matched to a gene: 13. The CDR3 consists of 14 residues. Germline V gene sequence: CDR1 KGHDR, CDR2 SFDVKD. The CDR3 protein is CATSAPRDRGTLFF. DNA for the CDR3: TGTGCCACCAGTGCCCCCCGGGACAGGGGAACATTATTCTTT.